This T cell receptor beta chain was recorded in a study of human T cells and chemical hapten exposure. This clonotype was found a few times. The germline V gene has CDR1 MDHEN and CDR2 SYDVKM. The CDR3 totals 16 residues. The V gene lost 2 bases and the J gene lost 2 bases, with 16 bases spanning the gap. A single record per CDR3 protein comes from TCRdb applying MiXCR to the 5' RACE reads. The table shows about 81,000 distinct CDR3 sequences, with roughly 8% occurring only once. Unfractionated whole blood yielded total RNA. This chain joins TRBV28 and TRBJ2-7, with D uncertain. The TCR comes from a male donor in good health. The CDR3 here is CASSLESIAVTYEQYF. In nucleotides, the CDR3 is TGTGCCAGCAGTTTAGAATCGATCGCGGTTACCTACGAGCAGTACTTC.